A single T cell receptor (beta chain) is shown here with its context. Its antigen remains unidentified. The study ran its PCR with 60 Vbeta and 13 Jbeta primers. Original methodology: In a later analysis, the count reached about 82 million unique TCR beta chains, with 9 million to 11 million shared. Libraries were prepared by immunoSEQ multiplex PCR; TCRdb keeps only in-frame clonotypes and omits some of them. V and J calls and clone size are those listed in that table; D and trimming were worked out from the DNA. Found here are some 160,000 clones, around 73% of them singletons; the top ten hold 5% to 5.5%. The sample is drawn from a study of cytomegalovirus exposure and HLA in healthy donors. Overall study results and limits: Later analysis associated a missense DCLRE1C variant with TCR beta V- and J-gene trimming. A later analysis linked around 15,000 TCR beta sequences to HLA alleles at 0.05 false discovery rate.

Trimming cost V 5 bases and J 0 bases, with 9 bases left between them. Germline V gene lookup returns CDR1 MDHEN and CDR2 SYDVKM. The CDR3 consists of 14 residues. Healthy bone marrow donors made up the donors. The sequenced material came from PBMCs. The source of this sequence is a woman between 18 and 30 years old in good health and CMV-seropositive. V usage is TRBV28 and J usage is TRBJ2-3, with TRBD1 as a possible D gene (6 bases). The CDR3 region is CASSPQGSTDTQYF. As DNA, the CDR3 is TGTGCCAGCAGTCCCCAGGGGAGCACAGATACGCAGTATTTT. Combining the CDR3 with reference TRBV28 and TRBJ2-3 gives the whole variable domain DVKVTQSSRYLVKRTGEKVFLECVQDMDHENMFWYRQDPGLGLRLIYFSYDVKMKEKGDIPEGYSVSREKKERFSLILESASTNQTSMYLCASSPQGSTDTQYFGPGTRLTVL.